This T cell receptor (beta chain) is drawn from a study of cytomegalovirus exposure and HLA in healthy donors. Points from the study as a whole: Cytomegalovirus status was reportedly diagnosed by the classifier with high sensitivity and specificity. In an earlier analysis, in some 500 donors, most V segments appeared productive either ~87% or ~30% of the time.

Notes on this clone: The antigen is undetermined.

A multiplex PCR was run with 60 Vbeta primers and 13 Jbeta primers. TCRdb's copy holds only in-frame clones and misses some; the assay was immunoSEQ multiplex PCR. The sample carries some 100,000 clones, approximately 84% recorded once. Germline V gene data show CDR1 as KGHSH and CDR2 as LQKENI. Trimming removed 1 base from V and 4 bases from J; junction bases left unmatched: 10. The CDR3 loop spans 17 amino acids. Sequenced sample: PBMCs. The receptor was derived from a girl aged 2 to 9 in good health and CMV-seropositive. The chain uses TRBV18 and TRBJ1-1; 9 nucleotides align to TRBD1. The CDR3 DNA is TGTGCCAGCTCACCACTGGAACTGGGACAGGGTTTCACTGAAGCTTTCTTT. Translation gives CASSPLELGQGFTEAFF.